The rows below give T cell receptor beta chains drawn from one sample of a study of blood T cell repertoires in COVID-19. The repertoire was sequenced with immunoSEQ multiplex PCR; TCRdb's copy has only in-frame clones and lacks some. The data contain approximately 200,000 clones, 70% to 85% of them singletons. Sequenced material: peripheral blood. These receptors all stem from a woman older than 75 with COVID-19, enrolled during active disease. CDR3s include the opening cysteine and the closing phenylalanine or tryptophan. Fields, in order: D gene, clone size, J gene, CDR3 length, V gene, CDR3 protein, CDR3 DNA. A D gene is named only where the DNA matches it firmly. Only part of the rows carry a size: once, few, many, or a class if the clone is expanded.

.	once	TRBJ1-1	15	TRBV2	CASSLYGGENTEAFF	TGTGCCAGCAGTCTGTATGGAGGTGAGAACACTGAAGCTTTCTTT
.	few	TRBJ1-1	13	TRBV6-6	CASSYSTGTEAFF	TGTGCCAGCAGTTACTCGACGGGCACTGAAGCTTTCTTT
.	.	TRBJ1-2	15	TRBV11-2	CASSLAAPEVGGYTF	TGTGCCAGCAGCTTAGCGGCGCCGGAGGTCGGTGGCTACACCTTC
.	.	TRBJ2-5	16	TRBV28	CASSVTLGGVVETQYF	TGTGCCAGCAGCGTCACCTTAGGGGGAGTGGTGGAGACCCAGTACTTC
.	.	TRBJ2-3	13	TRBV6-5	CASRGASTDTQYF	TGTGCCAGCAGGGGGGCCTCCACAGATACGCAGTATTTT
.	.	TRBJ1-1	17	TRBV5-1	CASSLGTWEVRSTEAFF	TGCGCCAGCAGCTTAGGCACATGGGAGGTTCGTAGCACTGAAGCTTTCTTT
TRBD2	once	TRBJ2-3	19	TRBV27	CASRLWPGLAGSSTDTQYF	TGTGCCAGCAGATTATGGCCGGGACTAGCGGGATCTAGCACAGATACGCAGTATTTT
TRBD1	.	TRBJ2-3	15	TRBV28	CASTPDRVITDTQYF	TGTGCCAGCACCCCGGACAGGGTGATCACAGATACGCAGTATTTT
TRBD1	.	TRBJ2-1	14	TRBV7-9	CASSRKEDRNEQFF	TGTGCCAGCAGCCGGAAGGAGGACAGGAATGAGCAGTTCTTC
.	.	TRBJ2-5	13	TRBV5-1	CASSLQGGETQYF	TGCGCCAGCAGCTTACAGGGTGGGGAGACCCAGTACTTC
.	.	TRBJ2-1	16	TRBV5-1	CASSLVSGTFRNEQFF	TGCGCCAGCAGCTTGGTGTCCGGGACTTTCAGGAATGAGCAGTTCTTC
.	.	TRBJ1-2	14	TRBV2	CASSEAVEGDGYTF	TGTGCCAGCAGTGAAGCGGTTGAGGGCGATGGCTACACCTTC
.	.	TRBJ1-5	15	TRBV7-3	CASSLSGLPNQPQHF	TGTGCCAGCAGCTTAAGTGGGCTACCCAATCAGCCCCAGCATTTT
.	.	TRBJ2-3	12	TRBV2	CASRKDLDTQYF	TGTGCCAGCAGGAAAGACTTGGATACGCAGTATTTT
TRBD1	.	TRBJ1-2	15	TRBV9	CASSVETTGGGGYTF	TGTGCCAGCAGCGTAGAGACGACAGGGGGAGGCGGCTACACCTTC
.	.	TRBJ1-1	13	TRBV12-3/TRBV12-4	CASSPFGVREAFF	TGTGCCAGCAGTCCTTTCGGGGTCCGAGAAGCTTTCTTT
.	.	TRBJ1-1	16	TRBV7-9	CASSSEGGVGDTEAFF	TGTGCCAGCAGCTCGGAGGGAGGGGTGGGCGACACTGAAGCTTTCTTT
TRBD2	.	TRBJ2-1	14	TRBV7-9	CASSLAGGSDEQFF	TGTGCCAGCAGCTTGGCGGGGGGGAGTGATGAGCAGTTCTTC
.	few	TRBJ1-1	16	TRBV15	CATSRAGFVSNTEAFF	TGTGCCACCAGCAGAGCAGGTTTCGTATCGAACACTGAAGCTTTCTTT
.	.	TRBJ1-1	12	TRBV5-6	CASSLAYTEAFF	TGTGCCAGCAGCTTGGCCTACACTGAAGCTTTCTTT
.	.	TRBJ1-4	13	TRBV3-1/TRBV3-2	CASSHHGSEKLFF	TGTGCCAGCAGCCATCACGGGAGTGAAAAACTGTTTTTT
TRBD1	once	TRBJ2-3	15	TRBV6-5	CASRVGQGWADTQYF	TGTGCCAGCAGGGTTGGACAGGGGTGGGCAGATACGCAGTATTTT
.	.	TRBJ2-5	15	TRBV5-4	CASSSGTDGRETQYF	TGTGCCAGCAGCTCTGGGACTGACGGACGGGAGACCCAGTACTTC
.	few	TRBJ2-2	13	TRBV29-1	CSGRGLGTGELFF	TGCAGCGGAAGGGGATTAGGCACCGGGGAGCTGTTTTTT
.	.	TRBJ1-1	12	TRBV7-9	CASSFGNTEAFF	TGTGCCAGCAGCTTCGGGAACACTGAAGCTTTCTTT
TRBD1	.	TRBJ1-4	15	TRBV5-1	CASSLGQGVYEKLFF	TGCGCCAGCAGCCTGGGACAGGGGGTATATGAAAAACTGTTTTTT
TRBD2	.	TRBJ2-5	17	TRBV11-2	CASSRAGLAGGGETQYF	TGTGCCAGCAGCCGGGCGGGACTAGCGGGAGGGGGAGAGACCCAGTACTTC
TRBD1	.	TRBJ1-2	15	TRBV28	CASKLTGPPLSGYTF	TGTGCCAGCAAGCTGACAGGGCCGCCTTTGAGTGGCTACACCTTC
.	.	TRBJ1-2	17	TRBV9	CASSPSTVRAGTDGYTF	TGTGCCAGCAGCCCCTCTACCGTGAGGGCAGGAACAGATGGCTACACCTTC
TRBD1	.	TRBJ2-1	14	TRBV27	CSVGRTGAYNEQFF	TGTTCCGTTGGCCGGACAGGGGCTTACAATGAGCAGTTCTTC
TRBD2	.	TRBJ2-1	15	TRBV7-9	CASSSGGQSYNEQFF	TGTGCCAGCAGCAGCGGGGGCCAATCCTACAATGAGCAGTTCTTC
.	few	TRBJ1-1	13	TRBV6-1	CASREASDTEAFF	TGTGCCAGCCGCGAAGCCTCGGACACTGAAGCTTTCTTT
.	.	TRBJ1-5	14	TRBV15	CATSPNNRDQPQHF	TGTGCCACCAGCCCGAACAACCGGGATCAGCCCCAGCATTTT
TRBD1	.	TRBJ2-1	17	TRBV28	CASSLYLQGAPRDEQFF	TGTGCCAGCAGCCTCTACCTGCAGGGGGCGCCCCGCGATGAGCAGTTCTTC
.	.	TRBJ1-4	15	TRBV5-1	CASSDSSSSNEKLFF	TGCGCCAGCAGCGACTCTAGCAGCAGCAATGAAAAACTGTTTTTT
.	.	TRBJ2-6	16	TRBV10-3	CAISVEDPPGANVLTF	TGTGCCATCTCCGTGGAGGATCCTCCTGGGGCCAACGTCCTGACTTTC
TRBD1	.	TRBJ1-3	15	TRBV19	CATTDRSVDGNTIYF	TGTGCCACCACGGACAGGTCGGTGGACGGAAACACCATATATTTT
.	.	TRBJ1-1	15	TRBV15	CATSRITGMNTEAFF	TGTGCCACCAGCAGAATTACAGGGATGAACACTGAAGCTTTCTTT
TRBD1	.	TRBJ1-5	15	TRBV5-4	CASSASGTGDQPQHF	TGTGCCAGCAGTGCCTCCGGGACAGGAGATCAGCCCCAGCATTTT